This T cell receptor (beta chain) was observed in a study of blood T cell repertoires in COVID-19. Original analysis: Amplified reference gene primers provided the basis for estimating nucleated cell counts. The assay was immunoSEQ multiplex PCR, and TCRdb's table has in-frame clones only and misses some. V, J and clone size were drawn from that table, and D and trimming were deduced from the DNA. The sample includes around 250,000 clones, 83% of them seen just once. Germline V gives CDR1 GTSNPN, CDR2 SVGIG (reference sequence). V was trimmed by 2 bases and J by 0 bases, leaving 9 bases between them. The CDR3 is 14 amino acids.

This TCR was sampled from a man in his forties with active or convalescent COVID-19. Specimen: peripheral blood. The rearrangement uses TRBV30 and TRBJ2-3, with a possible D match to TRBD2 (5 bases). CDR3 loop: CAWSRTASTDTQYF. The CDR3 DNA sequence: TGTGCCTGGAGTAGGACTGCTAGCACAGATACGCAGTATTTT.